This T cell receptor beta chain stems from a study of blood T cell repertoires in COVID-19. As for the study in general: Donors in the United States, Italy and Spain gave samples during acute or convalescent COVID-19. Sources were T cells, B-cell-depleted T cells, or PBMCs; the material itself was cDNA or gDNA.

Per the germline V gene, CDR1 is MDHEN and CDR2 is SYDVKM. V was clipped by 5 bases and J by 5 bases; unmatched bases: 15. This CDR3 has 16 amino acids. In the original processing: Reference gene primers were amplified, and this amplification served to estimate nucleated cell counts. Using immunoSEQ multiplex PCR, the repertoire was profiled, and TCRdb retains in-frame clones only, with some absent. V and J calls and clone size come straight from that table; D and trimming were deduced from the DNA. The sample gives some 50,000 clones, 86% of which show up once; roughly 2% is in the top ten. This chain links TRBV28 with TRBJ2-7; 7 nucleotides line up with TRBD1. The sequence was obtained from an older woman with acute or convalescent COVID-19. The sequenced sample was peripheral blood. The CDR3 spells CASSTARQGNNHEQYF. The DNA for the CDR3 is TGTGCCAGCAGTACCGCACGACAGGGAAATAACCACGAGCAGTACTTC.